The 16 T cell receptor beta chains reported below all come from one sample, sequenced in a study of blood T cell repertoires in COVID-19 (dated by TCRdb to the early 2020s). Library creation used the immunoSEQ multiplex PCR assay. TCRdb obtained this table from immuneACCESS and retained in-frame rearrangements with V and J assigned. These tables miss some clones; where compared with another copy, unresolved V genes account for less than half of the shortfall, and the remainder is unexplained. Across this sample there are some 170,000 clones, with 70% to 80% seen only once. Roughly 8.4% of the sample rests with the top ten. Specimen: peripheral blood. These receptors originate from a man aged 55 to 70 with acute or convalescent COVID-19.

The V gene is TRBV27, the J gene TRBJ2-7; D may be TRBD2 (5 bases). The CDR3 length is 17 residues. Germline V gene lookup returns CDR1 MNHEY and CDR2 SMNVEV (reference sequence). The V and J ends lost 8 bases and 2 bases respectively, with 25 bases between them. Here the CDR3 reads CASGSRAGVTATYEQYF. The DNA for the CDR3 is TGTGCCAGCGGTTCCCGCGCCGGGGTTACAGCCACCTACGAGCAGTACTTC.

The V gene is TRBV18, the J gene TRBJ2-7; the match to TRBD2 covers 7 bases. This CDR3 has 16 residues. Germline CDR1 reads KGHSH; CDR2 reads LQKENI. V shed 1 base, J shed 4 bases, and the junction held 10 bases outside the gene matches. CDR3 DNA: TGTGCCAGCTCACCACAATTCGGGGAGGGCTCTTACGAGCAGTACTTC. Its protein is CASSPQFGEGSYEQYF.

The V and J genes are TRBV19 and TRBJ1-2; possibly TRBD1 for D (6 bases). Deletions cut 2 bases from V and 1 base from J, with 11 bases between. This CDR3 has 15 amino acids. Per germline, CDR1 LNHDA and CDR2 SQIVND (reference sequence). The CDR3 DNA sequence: TGTGCCAGTAGTATATCGACAGGCCTTAACTATGGCTACACCTTC. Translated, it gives CASSISTGLNYGYTF.

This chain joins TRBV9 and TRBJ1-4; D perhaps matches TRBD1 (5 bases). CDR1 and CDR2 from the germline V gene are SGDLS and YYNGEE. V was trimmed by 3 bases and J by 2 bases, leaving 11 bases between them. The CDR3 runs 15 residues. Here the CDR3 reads CASSASGFTNEKLFF. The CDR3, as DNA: TGTGCCAGCAGCGCCTCAGGGTTCACTAATGAAAAACTGTTTTTT.

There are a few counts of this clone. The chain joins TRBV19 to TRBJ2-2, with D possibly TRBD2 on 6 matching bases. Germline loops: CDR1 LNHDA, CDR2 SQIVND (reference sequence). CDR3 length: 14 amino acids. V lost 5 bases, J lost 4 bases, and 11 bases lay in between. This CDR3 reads CASSAGPTTGELFF. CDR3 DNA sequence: TGTGCCAGTAGTGCGGGACCGACCACCGGGGAGCTGTTTTTT.

In nucleotides, the CDR3 is TGTGCCAGCAGCTTAGAGGGACAGGGGGCGACTGAGCAGTTCTTC. Its protein product is CASSLEGQGATEQFF. This sequence joins TRBV11-3 and TRBJ2-1, with TRBD1 matching over 12 bases. This CDR3 spans 15 amino acids. V was pared by 0 bases and J by 9 bases, with 3 bases of the junction left unmatched. Germline lookup yields CDR1 SGHNT and CDR2 YENEEA.

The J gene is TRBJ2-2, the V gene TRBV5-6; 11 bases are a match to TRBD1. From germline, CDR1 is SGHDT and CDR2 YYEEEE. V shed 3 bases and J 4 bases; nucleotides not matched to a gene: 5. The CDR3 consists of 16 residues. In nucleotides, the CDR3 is TGTGCCAGCAGCTCCCTCGGGACAGGGGGCACCGGGGAGCTGTTTTTT. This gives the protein CASSSLGTGGTGELFF.

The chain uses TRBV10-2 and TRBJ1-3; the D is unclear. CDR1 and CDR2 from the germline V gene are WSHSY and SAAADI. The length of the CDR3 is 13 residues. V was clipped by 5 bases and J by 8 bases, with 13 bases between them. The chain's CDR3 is CASSPNPRDTIYF. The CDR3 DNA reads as TGCGCCAGCAGTCCCAATCCTCGGGACACCATATATTTT.

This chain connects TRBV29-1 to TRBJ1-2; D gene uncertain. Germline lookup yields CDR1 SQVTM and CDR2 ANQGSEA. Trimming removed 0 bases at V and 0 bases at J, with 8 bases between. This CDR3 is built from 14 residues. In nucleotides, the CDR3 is TGCAGCGTTGAAGATCGAGGGCCTAACTATGGCTACACCTTC. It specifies CSVEDRGPNYGYTF.

The CDR3 DNA is TGTGCCAGCAGCTTTGACGAGGGAGCCGGAAACACCATATATTTT. Protein: CASSFDEGAGNTIYF. The V and J genes are TRBV5-4 and TRBJ1-3, with D unresolved. In germline, CDR1 is SGHNT, CDR2 YYREEE (reference sequence). V lost 2 bases and J 4 bases, leaving 13 bases between the germline ends. This CDR3 is built from 15 residues. The full variable domain, completed using reference TRBV5-4 and TRBJ1-3, is ETGVTQSPTHLIKTRGQQVTLRCSSQSGHNTVSWYQQALGQGPQFIFQYYREEENGRGNFPPRFSGLQFPNYSSELNVNALELDDSALYLCASSFDEGAGNTIYFGEGSWLTVV.

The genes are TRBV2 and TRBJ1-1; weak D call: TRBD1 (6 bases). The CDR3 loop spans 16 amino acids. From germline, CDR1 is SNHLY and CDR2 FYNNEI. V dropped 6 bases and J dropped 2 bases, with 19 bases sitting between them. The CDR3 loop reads CASRRVGADSNTEAFF. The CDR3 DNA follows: TGTGCCAGCAGAAGGGTAGGTGCGGACAGTAACACTGAAGCTTTCTTT. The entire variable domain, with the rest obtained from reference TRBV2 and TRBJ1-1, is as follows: EPEVTQTPSHQVTQMGQEVILRCVPISNHLYFYWYRQILGQKVEFLVSFYNNEISEKSEIFDDQFSVERPDGSNFTLKIRSTKLEDSAMYFCASRRVGADSNTEAFFGQGTRLTVV.

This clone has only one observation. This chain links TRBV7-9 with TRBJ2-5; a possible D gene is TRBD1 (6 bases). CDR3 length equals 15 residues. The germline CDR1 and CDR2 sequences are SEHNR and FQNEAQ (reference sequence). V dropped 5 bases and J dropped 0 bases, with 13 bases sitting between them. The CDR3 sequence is CASSARDIYQETQYF. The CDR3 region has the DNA TGTGCCAGCAGCGCCCGGGACATCTACCAAGAGACCCAGTACTTC.

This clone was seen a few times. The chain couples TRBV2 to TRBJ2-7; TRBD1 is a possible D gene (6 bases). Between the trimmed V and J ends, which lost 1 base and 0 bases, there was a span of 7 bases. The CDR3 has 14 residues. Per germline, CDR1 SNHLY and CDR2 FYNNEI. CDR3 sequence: CASSEGRGSYEQYF. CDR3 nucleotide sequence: TGTGCCAGCAGTGAAGGCAGGGGCTCCTACGAGCAGTACTTC. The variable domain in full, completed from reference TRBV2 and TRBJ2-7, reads EPEVTQTPSHQVTQMGQEVILRCVPISNHLYFYWYRQILGQKVEFLVSFYNNEISEKSEIFDDQFSVERPDGSNFTLKIRSTKLEDSAMYFCASSEGRGSYEQYFGPGTRLTVT.

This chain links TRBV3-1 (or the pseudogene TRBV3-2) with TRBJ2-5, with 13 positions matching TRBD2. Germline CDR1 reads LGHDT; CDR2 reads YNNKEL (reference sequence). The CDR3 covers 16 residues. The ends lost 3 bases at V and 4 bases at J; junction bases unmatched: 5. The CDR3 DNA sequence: TGTGCCAGCAGCCAGGGACTAGCGGGGATGGGAGAGACCCAGTACTTC. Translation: CASSQGLAGMGETQYF.

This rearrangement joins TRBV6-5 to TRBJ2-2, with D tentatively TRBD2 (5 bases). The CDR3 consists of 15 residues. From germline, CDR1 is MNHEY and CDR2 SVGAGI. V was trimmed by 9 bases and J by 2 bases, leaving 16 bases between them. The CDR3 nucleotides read TGTGCCAGTACTAAGGGAGTGGGTAACACCGGGGAGCTGTTTTTT. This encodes CASTKGVGNTGELFF.

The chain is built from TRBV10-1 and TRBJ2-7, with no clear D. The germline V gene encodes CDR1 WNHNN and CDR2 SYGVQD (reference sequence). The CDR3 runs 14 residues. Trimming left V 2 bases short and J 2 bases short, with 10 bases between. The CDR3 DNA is TGCGCCAGCAGTGAGGGCAGTACCCCCTACGAGCAGTACTTC. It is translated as CASSEGSTPYEQYF.